These T cell receptor beta chains were read from a single sample in a study of regulatory T cells in long-lasting Graves disease. TCRdb re-called the multiplex PCR reads through MiXCR, storing one row per CDR3 protein. The sample has about 430,000 distinct CDR3 sequences, 14% to 15% seen once. The sample was also reused in another study, on T cells in Graves' hyperthyroidism and ophthalmopathy.

The sequenced sample was peripheral blood mononuclear cells (PBMCs), obtained at new diagnosis, from a patient treated with antithyroid drugs. These receptors came from a woman in her 40s with Graves disease. Both conserved end residues are trimmed from each CDR3. The order of the fields is J gene, V gene, CDR3 protein.

>TRBJ2-7|TRBV10-3
AISDLKAGVGYEQY
>TRBJ2-1|TRBV28
ASSSKGGLGNEQF
>TRBJ2-7|TRBV28
ASGRQGTYEQY
>TRBJ2-1|TRBV28
ASDRSWTSGRLRGNEQF
>TRBJ2-4|TRBV20-1
SARGQGIAKNIQY
>TRBJ1-5|TRBV6-1
ASSEPIYQPQH
>TRBJ2-1|TRBV20-1
SATQGTSYNEQF
>TRBJ1-1|TRBV19
ASSPFMPDGAF
>TRBJ2-3|TRBV19
ASSIDLSGLTDTQY
>TRBJ2-7|TRBV12-3/TRBV12-4
ASSFNAAGPVSEQY
>TRBJ2-3|TRBV4-1
ASSQAGTGGDTQY
>TRBJ2-3|TRBV7-9
ASSFSGGPDTQY
>TRBJ1-2|TRBV6-9
ASSYGQGAYGYT
>TRBJ1-1|TRBV24-1
ALGQGCTEAF
>NA|TRBV4-1
ASSTPGGSSYEQY
>TRBJ2-2|TRBV30
AWSSRLAGELF